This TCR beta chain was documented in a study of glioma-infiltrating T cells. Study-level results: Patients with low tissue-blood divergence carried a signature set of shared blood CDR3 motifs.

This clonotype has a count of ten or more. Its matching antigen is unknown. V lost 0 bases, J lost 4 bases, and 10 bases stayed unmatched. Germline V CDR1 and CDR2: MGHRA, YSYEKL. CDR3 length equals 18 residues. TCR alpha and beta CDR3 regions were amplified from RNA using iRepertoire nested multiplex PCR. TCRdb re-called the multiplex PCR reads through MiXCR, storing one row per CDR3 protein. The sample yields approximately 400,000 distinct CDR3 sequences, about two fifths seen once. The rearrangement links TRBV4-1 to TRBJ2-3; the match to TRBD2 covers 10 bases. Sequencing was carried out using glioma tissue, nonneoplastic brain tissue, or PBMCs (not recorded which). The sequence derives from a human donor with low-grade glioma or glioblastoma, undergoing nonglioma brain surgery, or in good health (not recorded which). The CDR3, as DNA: TGCGCCAGCAGCCAAGAACCACTAGCGGGAAGGTACGCAGATACGCAGTATTTT. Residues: CASSQEPLAGRYADTQYF.